This T cell receptor (beta chain) was sequenced during a study of blood T cell repertoires in COVID-19. Original data processing: Amplifying reference gene primers gave estimates of nucleated cell counts. This table comes from immunoSEQ multiplex PCR, and its TCRdb copy is limited to in-frame clones, with some not included. Clone size and the V and J calls come from that table; the DNA yielded D and trimming. The sample has about 190,000 clones; more than 75% are singletons. This clone occurred once. Trimming shortened V by 0 bases and J by 4 bases, and 6 bases separated the two germline ends. The CDR3 spans 13 residues. Germline V CDR1 and CDR2: SNHLY, FYNNEI.

The origin of this receptor is a man aged 35 to 55 with active or convalescent COVID-19. The sequenced sample consisted of peripheral blood. The chain employs TRBV2 and TRBJ1-1; D uncertain. The CDR3 DNA follows: TGTGCCAGCAGTGAAGCCCCGGGCACTGAAGCTTTCTTT. Translated: CASSEAPGTEAFF.